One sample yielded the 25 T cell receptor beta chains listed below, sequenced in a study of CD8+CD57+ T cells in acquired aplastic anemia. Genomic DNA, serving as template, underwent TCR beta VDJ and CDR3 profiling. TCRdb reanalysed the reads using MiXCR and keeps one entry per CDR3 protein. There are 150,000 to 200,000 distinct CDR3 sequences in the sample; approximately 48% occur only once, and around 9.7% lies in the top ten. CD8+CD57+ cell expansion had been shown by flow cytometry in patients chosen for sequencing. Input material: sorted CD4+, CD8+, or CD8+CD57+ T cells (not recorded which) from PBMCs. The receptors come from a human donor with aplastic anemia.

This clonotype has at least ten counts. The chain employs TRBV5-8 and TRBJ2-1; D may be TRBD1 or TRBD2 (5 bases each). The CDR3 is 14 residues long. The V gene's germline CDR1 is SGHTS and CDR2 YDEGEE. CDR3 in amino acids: CATAIDEGRNEQFF. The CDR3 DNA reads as TGTGCGACAGCAATTGATGAGGGACGCAATGAGCAGTTCTTC.

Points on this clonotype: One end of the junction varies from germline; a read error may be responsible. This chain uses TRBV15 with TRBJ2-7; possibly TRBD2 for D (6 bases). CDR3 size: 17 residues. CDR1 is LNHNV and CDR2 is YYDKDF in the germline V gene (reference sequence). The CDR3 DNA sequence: TGTGCCGCCAGCAGACCCCCTAGCGTCCTGGGGTCCTACGAGCAGTACTTC. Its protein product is CAASRPPSVLGSYEQYF.

The CDR3 here is CASSLGLGSTEAFF. For the CDR3, the DNA is TGTGCCAGCAGTTTAGGTTTGGGCTCCACTGAAGCTTTCTTT. The V and J genes are TRBV28 and TRBJ1-1; D remains unclear. This CDR3 has 14 amino acids. The V end lost 2 bases, the J end lost 4 bases, and 11 bases lay between the germline ends. Germline loops: CDR1 MDHEN, CDR2 SYDVKM.

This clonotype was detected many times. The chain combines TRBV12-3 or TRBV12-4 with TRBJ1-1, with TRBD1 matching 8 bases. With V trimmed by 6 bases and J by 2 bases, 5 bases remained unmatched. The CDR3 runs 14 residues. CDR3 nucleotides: TGTGCCAGCAGAGACAGGGGAAGAAACACTGAAGCTTTCTTT. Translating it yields CASRDRGRNTEAFF.

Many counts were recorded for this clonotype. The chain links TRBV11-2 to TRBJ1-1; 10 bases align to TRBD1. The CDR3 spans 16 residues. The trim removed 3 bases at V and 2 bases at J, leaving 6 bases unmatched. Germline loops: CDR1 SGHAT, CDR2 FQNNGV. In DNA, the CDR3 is TGTGCCAGCAGCTTCAGACAGGGGGCGCTAAACACTGAAGCTTTCTTT. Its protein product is CASSFRQGALNTEAFF.

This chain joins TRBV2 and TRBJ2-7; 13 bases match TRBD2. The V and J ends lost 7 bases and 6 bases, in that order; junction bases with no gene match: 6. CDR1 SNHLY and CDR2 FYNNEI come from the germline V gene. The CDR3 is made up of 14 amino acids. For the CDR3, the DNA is TGTGCCAGCACCAGACTAGCGGGAGGAAGCGAGCAGTACTTC. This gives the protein CASTRLAGGSEQYF.

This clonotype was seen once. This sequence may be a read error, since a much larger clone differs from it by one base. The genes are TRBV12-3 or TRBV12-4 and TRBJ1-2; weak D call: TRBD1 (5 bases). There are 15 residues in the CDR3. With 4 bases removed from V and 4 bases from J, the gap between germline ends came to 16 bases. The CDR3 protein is CASSSLYAGVYGYTF. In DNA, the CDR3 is TGTGCCAGCAGTTCCCTTTACGCGGGGGTCTATGGCTACACCTTC.

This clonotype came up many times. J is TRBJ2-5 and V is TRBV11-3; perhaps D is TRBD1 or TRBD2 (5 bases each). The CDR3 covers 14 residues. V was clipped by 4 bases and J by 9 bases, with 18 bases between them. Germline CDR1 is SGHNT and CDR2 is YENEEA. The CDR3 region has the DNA TGTGCCAGCAGCTCCCTAGTCGGGGCTGGGGCCCAGTACTTC. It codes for CASSSLVGAGAQYF.

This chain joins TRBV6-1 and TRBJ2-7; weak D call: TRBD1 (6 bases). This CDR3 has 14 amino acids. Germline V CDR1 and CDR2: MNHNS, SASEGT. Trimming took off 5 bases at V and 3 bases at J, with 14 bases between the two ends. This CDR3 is CASSLRQDSYEQYF. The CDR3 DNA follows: TGTGCCAGCAGTCTTCGACAGGACAGCTACGAGCAGTACTTC.

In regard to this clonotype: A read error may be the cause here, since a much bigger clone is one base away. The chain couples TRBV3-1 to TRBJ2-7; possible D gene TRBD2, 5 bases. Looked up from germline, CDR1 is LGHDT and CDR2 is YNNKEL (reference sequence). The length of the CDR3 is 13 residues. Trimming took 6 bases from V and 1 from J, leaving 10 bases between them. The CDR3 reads CASRLEQSYEQYF. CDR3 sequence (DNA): TGTGCCAGCAGACTAGAACAGTCCTACGAGCAGTACTTC.

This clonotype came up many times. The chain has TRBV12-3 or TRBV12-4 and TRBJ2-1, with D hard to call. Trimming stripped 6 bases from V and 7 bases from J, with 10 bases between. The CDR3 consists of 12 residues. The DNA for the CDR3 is TGTGCCAGCAGCAGGAGCTGGAATGAGCAGTTCTTC. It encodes CASSRSWNEQFF.

CDR3 DNA: TGTGCCACCCCGGGACTAGCGGGAGAGGATGAGCAGTTCTTC. This gives the protein CATPGLAGEDEQFF. This chain joins TRBV24-1 and TRBJ2-1; 14 bases are a match to TRBD2. V lost 9 bases and J lost 8; bases outside the gene matches: 5. CDR3 length: 14 residues. Germline loops: CDR1 KGHDR, CDR2 SFDVKD.

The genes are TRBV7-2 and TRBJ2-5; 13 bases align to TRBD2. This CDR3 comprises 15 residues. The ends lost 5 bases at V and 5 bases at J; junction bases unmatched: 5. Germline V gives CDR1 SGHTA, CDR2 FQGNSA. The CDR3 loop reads CASSPQLAGGETQYF. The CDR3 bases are TGTGCCAGCAGCCCTCAACTAGCGGGAGGGGAGACCCAGTACTTC.

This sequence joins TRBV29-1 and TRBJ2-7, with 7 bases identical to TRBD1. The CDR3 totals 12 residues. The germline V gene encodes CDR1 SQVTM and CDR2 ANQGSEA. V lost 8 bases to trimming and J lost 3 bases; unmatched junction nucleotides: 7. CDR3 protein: CSRDRASYEQYF. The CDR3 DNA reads TGCAGCCGAGACAGGGCGAGCTACGAGCAGTACTTC.

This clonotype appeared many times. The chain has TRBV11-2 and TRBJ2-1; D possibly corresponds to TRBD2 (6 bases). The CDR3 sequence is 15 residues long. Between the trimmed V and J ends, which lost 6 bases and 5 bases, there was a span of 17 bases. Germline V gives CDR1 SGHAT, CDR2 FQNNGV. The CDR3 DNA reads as TGTGCCAGCAGGGTGCCCGGGACTTTTAACAATGAGCAGTTCTTC. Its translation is CASRVPGTFNNEQFF.

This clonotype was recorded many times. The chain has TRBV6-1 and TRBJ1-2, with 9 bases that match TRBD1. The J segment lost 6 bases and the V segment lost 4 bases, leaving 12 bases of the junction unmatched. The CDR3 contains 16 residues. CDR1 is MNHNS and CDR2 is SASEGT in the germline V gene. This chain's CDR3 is CASSVLPRDRVHGYTF. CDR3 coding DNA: TGTGCCAGCAGTGTCCTACCACGGGACAGGGTACATGGCTACACCTTC.

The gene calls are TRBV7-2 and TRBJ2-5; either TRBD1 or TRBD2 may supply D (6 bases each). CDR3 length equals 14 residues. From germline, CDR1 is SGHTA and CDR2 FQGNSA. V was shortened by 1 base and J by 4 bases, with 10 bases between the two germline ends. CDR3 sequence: CASSLGGASETQYF. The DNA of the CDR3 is TGTGCCAGCAGCTTAGGGGGGGCGTCAGAGACCCAGTACTTC.

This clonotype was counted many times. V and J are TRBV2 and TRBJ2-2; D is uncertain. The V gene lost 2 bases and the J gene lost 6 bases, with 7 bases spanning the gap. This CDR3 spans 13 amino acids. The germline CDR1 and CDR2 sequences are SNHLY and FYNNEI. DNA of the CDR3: TGTGCCAGCAGTGAACTTGGGGCCGGGGAGCTGTTTTTT. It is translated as CASSELGAGELFF.

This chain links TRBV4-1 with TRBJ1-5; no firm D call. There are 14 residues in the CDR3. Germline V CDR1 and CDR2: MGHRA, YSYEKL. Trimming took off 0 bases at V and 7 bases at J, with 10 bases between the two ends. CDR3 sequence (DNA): TGCGCCAGCAGCCAAGATATTGTGAGGCAGCCCCAGCATTTT. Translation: CASSQDIVRQPQHF.

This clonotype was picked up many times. For the CDR3, the DNA is TGTGCCATCAGTGACACAGGGGGCAGGTATGGCTACACCTTC. Translation gives CAISDTGGRYGYTF. This chain connects TRBV10-3 to TRBJ1-2, with TRBD1 matching over 9 bases. CDR3 length: 14 amino acids. With V trimmed by 3 bases and J by 5 bases, 4 bases remained unmatched. Germline CDR1 and CDR2: ENHRY and SYGVKD.

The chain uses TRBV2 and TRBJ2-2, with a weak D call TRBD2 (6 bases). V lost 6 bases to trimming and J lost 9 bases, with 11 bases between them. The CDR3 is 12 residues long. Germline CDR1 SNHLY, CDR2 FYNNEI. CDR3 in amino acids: CASREGSRELFF. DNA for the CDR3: TGTGCCAGCAGGGAGGGGTCCCGGGAGCTGTTTTTT. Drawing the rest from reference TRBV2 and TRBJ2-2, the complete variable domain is EPEVTQTPSHQVTQMGQEVILRCVPISNHLYFYWYRQILGQKVEFLVSFYNNEISEKSEIFDDQFSVERPDGSNFTLKIRSTKLEDSAMYFCASREGSRELFFGEGSRLTVL.

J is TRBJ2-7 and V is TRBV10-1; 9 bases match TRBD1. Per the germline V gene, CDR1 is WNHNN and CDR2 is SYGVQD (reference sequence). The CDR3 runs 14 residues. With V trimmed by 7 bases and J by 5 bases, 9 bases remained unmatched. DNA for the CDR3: TGCGCCAGCACCCCGGGACAGGGCCCCAACGAGCAGTACTTC. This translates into CASTPGQGPNEQYF.

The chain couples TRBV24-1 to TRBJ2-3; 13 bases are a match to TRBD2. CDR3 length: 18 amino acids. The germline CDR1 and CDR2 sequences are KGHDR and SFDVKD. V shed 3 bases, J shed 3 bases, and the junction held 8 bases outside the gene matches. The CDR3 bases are TGTGCCACCAGTGATCCCACTAGCGGGAGGGCCAATACAGATACGCAGTATTTT. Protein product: CATSDPTSGRANTDTQYF.

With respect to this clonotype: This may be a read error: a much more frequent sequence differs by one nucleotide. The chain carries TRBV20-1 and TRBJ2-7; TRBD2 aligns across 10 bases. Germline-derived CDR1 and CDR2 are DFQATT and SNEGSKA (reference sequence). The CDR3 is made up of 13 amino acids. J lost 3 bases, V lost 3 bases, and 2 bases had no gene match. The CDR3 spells CSASGTSDYEQYV. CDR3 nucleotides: TGCAGTGCTAGCGGGACTAGCGACTACGAGCAGTACGTC.

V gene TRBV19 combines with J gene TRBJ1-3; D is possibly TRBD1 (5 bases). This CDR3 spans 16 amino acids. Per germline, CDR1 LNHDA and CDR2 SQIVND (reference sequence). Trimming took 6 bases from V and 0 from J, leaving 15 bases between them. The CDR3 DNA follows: TGTGCCAGTAGGCCCCTTGGCGGGGCCTCTGGAAACACCATATATTTT. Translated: CASRPLGGASGNTIYF.